This T cell receptor beta chain was identified in a study of cytomegalovirus exposure and HLA in healthy donors. Study background: Early released data comprised about 85 million unique TCRs from HLA-typed donors.

The PCR had 60 Vbeta and 13 Jbeta primers. Profiling relied on immunoSEQ multiplex PCR, and the TCRdb table lists in-frame clones only, not all of them. The repertoire consists of 210,000 or so clones, with about nine tenths occurring once and the leading ten covering over 1%. Study-level points and caveats: Accounts indicate the classifier identified cytomegalovirus status with strong specificity and sensitivity. A later analysis revealed that TCR association rates differed between HLA loci, peaking at DRB1 and bottoming out at HLA-C.

The CDR3 is 16 residues long. In germline, CDR1 is KGHSH, CDR2 LQKENI. V gave up 6 bases and J gave up 8 bases; unmatched junction bases: 15. This clone was recorded a few times. Its target is not known. Sequencing was done on a sample of PBMCs. The TCR comes from a man aged 25-40 years in good health and CMV-seronegative. The chain links TRBV18 to TRBJ2-1; 8 positions agree with TRBD2. CDR3 coding DNA: TGTGCCAGCTCCCCTAGCCCCCGCGCGGGAGGTGATGAGCAGTTCTTC. Translated, it gives CASSPSPRAGGDEQFF.